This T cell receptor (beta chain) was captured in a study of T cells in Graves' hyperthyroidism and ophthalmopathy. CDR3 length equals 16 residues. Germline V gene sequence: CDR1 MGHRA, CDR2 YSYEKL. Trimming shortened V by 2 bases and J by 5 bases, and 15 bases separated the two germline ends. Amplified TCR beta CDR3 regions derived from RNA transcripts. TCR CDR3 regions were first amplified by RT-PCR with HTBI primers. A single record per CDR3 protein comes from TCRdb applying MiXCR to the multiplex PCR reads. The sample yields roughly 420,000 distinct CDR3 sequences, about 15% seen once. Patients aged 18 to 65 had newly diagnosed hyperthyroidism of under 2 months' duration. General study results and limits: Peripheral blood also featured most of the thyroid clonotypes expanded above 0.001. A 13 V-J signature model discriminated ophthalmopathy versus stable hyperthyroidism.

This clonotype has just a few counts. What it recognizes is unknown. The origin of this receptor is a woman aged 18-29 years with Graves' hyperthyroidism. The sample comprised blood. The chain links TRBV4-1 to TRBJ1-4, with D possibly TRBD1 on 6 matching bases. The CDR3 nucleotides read TGCGCCAGCAGCCAACCTTTACAGGGACGCAATGAAAAACTGTTTTTT. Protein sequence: CASSQPLQGRNEKLFF.